The rows below give T cell receptor beta chains drawn from one sample of a study of response to subunit inactivated influenza vaccine. TCRdb independently ran MiXCR on the RT-PCR reads; one entry per CDR3 protein. The sample yields about 530,000 distinct CDR3 sequences, over 10% seen once. The specimen was PBMCs from blood, collected about 6 weeks after vaccination. Source of these receptors: a man aged 50 or older who received an inactivated influenza vaccine. Both conserved end residues are part of each CDR3. The D gene is left open where the match is weak. Where a row states a size, it is once, few, many or the class of an expanded clone; other rows omit it.

D gene: NA; clone size: NA; V gene: TRBV10-3; J gene: TRBJ2-7; CDR3 protein: CAITERVRGEQYF; CDR3 DNA: TGTGCCATCACCGAAAGGGTCCGTGGGGAGCAGTACTTC
D gene: NA; clone size: few; V gene: TRBV5-1; J gene: TRBJ2-7; CDR3 protein: CASSSAGASYEQYF; CDR3 DNA: TGCGCCAGCAGCTCGGCGGGGGCCTCCTACGAGCAGTACTTC
D gene: TRBD1; clone size: many; V gene: TRBV6-2/TRBV6-3; J gene: TRBJ2-2; CDR3 protein: CASSFQGANTGELFF; CDR3 DNA: TGTGCCAGCAGTTTCCAGGGGGCGAACACCGGGGAGCTGTTTTTT
D gene: TRBD2; clone size: many; V gene: TRBV28; J gene: TRBJ2-1; CDR3 protein: CASRPGIAGGNEQFF; CDR3 DNA: TGTGCCAGCAGACCCGGAATAGCGGGAGGCAATGAGCAGTTCTTC
D gene: NA; clone size: NA; V gene: TRBV9; J gene: TRBJ2-7; CDR3 protein: CASSARNEGGYEQYF; CDR3 DNA: TGTGCCAGCAGCGCGAGGAACGAAGGGGGATACGAGCAGTACTTC
D gene: TRBD2; clone size: many; V gene: TRBV9; J gene: TRBJ2-1; CDR3 protein: CASSPGTSEYNEQFF; CDR3 DNA: TGTGCCAGCAGCCCCGGGACTAGCGAATACAATGAGCAGTTCTTC
D gene: NA; clone size: few; V gene: TRBV4-3; J gene: TRBJ2-7; CDR3 protein: CASSQRLGYEQYF; CDR3 DNA: TGCGCCAGCAGCCAGAGACTTGGATACGAGCAGTACTTC
D gene: TRBD2; clone size: few; V gene: TRBV3-1; J gene: TRBJ2-1; CDR3 protein: CASSNRDYYNEQFF; CDR3 DNA: TGTGCCAGCAGCAACCGGGACTATTACAATGAGCAGTTCTTC
D gene: TRBD1; clone size: few; V gene: TRBV5-1; J gene: TRBJ1-1; CDR3 protein: CASSYSTGLNTEAFF; CDR3 DNA: TGCGCCAGCAGCTACTCGACAGGGTTGAACACTGAAGCTTTCTTT
D gene: TRBD1; clone size: few; V gene: TRBV9; J gene: TRBJ2-1; CDR3 protein: CASWDRGPNSYNEQFF; CDR3 DNA: TGTGCCAGTTGGGACAGGGGACCTAACTCCTACAATGAGCAGTTCTTC
D gene: TRBD2; clone size: many; V gene: TRBV29-1; J gene: TRBJ2-1; CDR3 protein: CSVGRDNEQFF; CDR3 DNA: TGCAGCGTAGGGAGGGACAATGAGCAGTTCTTC
D gene: TRBD2; clone size: many; V gene: TRBV20-1; J gene: TRBJ2-3; CDR3 protein: CSAATGTRTDTQYF; CDR3 DNA: TGCAGTGCTGCCACCGGGACTAGGACAGATACGCAGTATTTT
D gene: TRBD1; clone size: few; V gene: TRBV28; J gene: TRBJ2-1; CDR3 protein: CASSPAPGQPYNEQFF; CDR3 DNA: TGTGCCAGCAGTCCTGCCCCGGGACAGCCCTACAATGAGCAGTTCTTC
D gene: NA; clone size: NA; V gene: TRBV6-2/TRBV6-3; J gene: TRBJ2-3; CDR3 protein: CASSYVGIRQYF; CDR3 DNA: TGTGCCAGCAGTTACGTGGGAATTAGGCAGTATTTT
D gene: NA; clone size: NA; V gene: TRBV12-3/TRBV12-4; J gene: TRBJ2-1; CDR3 protein: CASSPLLRGVPSYNEQFF; CDR3 DNA: TGTGCCAGCAGTCCACTATTGCGGGGAGTCCCCTCCTACAATGAGCAGTTCTTC
D gene: NA; clone size: many; V gene: TRBV10-3; J gene: TRBJ1-2; CDR3 protein: CATGRSGASPGDGYTF; CDR3 DNA: TGTGCCACAGGGAGGTCAGGGGCCTCACCTGGGGATGGCTACACCTTC
D gene: NA; clone size: few; V gene: TRBV6-1; J gene: TRBJ2-7; CDR3 protein: CASSEGAGYTYEQYF; CDR3 DNA: TGTGCCAGCAGTGAAGGTGCTGGCTACACCTACGAGCAGTACTTC
D gene: NA; clone size: NA; V gene: TRBV7-8; J gene: TRBJ2-1; CDR3 protein: CASSLLGFPDNEQFF; CDR3 DNA: TGTGCCAGCAGCTTATTGGGTTTTCCCGACAATGAGCAGTTCTTC
D gene: TRBD2; clone size: many; V gene: TRBV12-3/TRBV12-4; J gene: TRBJ2-2; CDR3 protein: CASSFAGVTGGELFF; CDR3 DNA: TGTGCCAGCAGTTTTGCGGGAGTAACTGGCGGGGAGCTGTTTTTT
D gene: TRBD1; clone size: many; V gene: TRBV29-1; J gene: TRBJ2-3; CDR3 protein: CSVEDFGQGRITDTQYF; CDR3 DNA: TGCAGCGTTGAAGACTTCGGACAGGGAAGGATCACAGATACGCAGTATTTT
D gene: NA; clone size: NA; V gene: TRBV20-1; J gene: TRBJ1-4; CDR3 protein: CSALKGATNEKLFF; CDR3 DNA: TGCAGTGCTTTAAAGGGGGCAACTAATGAAAAACTGTTTTTT